The sequence of this T cell receptor beta chain was determined in a study of graft-versus-host responses after intestinal transplantation. Whole-study context: Following induction with anti-thymocyte globulin, all recipients were given tacrolimus and steroids for approximately three years.

Comment on this clone: Its antigen is not known.

The V gene end was trimmed by 5 bases and the J gene end by 11 bases; junction bases not matched to a gene: 15. From germline, CDR1 is LNHDA and CDR2 SQIVND (reference sequence). The CDR3 loop spans 16 amino acids. Generated by immunoSEQ multiplex PCR, the TCRdb table keeps only in-frame clones and is missing some. The data show roughly 130,000 clones, 80% to 95% seen once. V usage is TRBV19 and J usage is TRBJ2-4, with 10 bases that match TRBD2. The input for sequencing was unstimulated CD4+ T cells sorted from spleen or lymph node cells, taken before intestinal transplant. This receptor was obtained from a human donor who received an intestinal transplant. In DNA form, the CDR3 reads TGTGCCAGTAGTTCCCGACTAGCGGGTGTAGGTTACCTTCAGTACTTC. It specifies CASSSRLAGVGYLQYF.